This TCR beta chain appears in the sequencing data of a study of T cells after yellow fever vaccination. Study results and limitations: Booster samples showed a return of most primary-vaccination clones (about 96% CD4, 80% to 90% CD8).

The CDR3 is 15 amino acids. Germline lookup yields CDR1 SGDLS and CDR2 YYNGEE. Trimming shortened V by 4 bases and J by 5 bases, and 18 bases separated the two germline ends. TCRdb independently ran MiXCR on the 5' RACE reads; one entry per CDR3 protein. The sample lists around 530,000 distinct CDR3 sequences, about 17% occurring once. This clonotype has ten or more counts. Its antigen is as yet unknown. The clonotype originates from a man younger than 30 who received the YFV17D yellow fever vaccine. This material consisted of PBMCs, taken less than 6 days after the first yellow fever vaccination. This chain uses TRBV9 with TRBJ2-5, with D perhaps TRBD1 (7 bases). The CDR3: CASSLREGAGETQYF. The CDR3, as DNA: TGTGCCAGCAGCCTCAGAGAGGGGGCGGGGGAGACCCAGTACTTC.